Described below is a single T cell receptor beta chain sequence and its context. It lacks a known antigen. No clone much larger than this one lies a single base away; base qualities are absent. For CDR1 and CDR2, the germline V gene (reference sequence) lists SEHNR and FQNEAQ. The V end loses 2 bases and the J end loses 13 bases, and a stretch of 11 bases separates them. The cysteine opens and the phenylalanine closes a CDR3 of 11 amino acids. Just the 33-base CDR3 DNA is kept, in frame starting at base 1. The library was built by means of the immunoSEQ multiplex PCR assay. The multiplex PCR relied on a mix of 60 forward primers for TCR Vbeta segments and 13 reverse primers for TCR Jbeta segments. The CDR3 region of rearranged TCR beta genes was amplified from genomic DNA with a multiplex PCR assay. On the Illumina HiSeq System, the amplified TCR beta libraries were sequenced as 87-base-pair reads. The paper's processing steps were these. Across the roughly 640 repertoires, a later analysis counted approximately 83 million unique TCR beta chains, roughly 11 million of which were shared by at least two donors. Raw reads were error-corrected and collapsed into unique sequences by a nearest-neighbor algorithm in which closely related sequences were merged to remove PCR and sequencing errors. Alignment of CDR3 sequences to IMGT reference sequences was used to assign V, D and J gene segments. For a sequence to be retained, a match of at least six nucleotides was required to both a V gene segment and a J gene segment. A rearrangement was called productive if the CDR3 had no stop codons and remained in frame with V and J, and every other rearrangement was called non-productive. Following IMGT convention, CDR3 was defined as the stretch from the second conserved V-encoded cysteine up to the conserved J-encoded phenylalanine. Sequences without an unambiguous match to a single V gene segment were excluded from the earlier analysis of 500 to 700 of the donors. An earlier analysis of 587 of the donors called V segments functional above 56.7% productive rearrangements and segregating when the between-donor standard deviation exceeded 5%. A statistical classification framework was built to diagnose cytomegalovirus status from the catalog of TCR beta chain sequences. V and J gene assignment, in a later analysis, came from comparing TCR nucleotide sequences with IMGT/GENE-DB human TR gene sequences. The TCRdist pipeline was used in a later analysis to assign CDR3 sequences and most-parsimonious VDJ recombination scenarios. In a later analysis, each TCR beta chain was defined by its CDR3 amino acid sequence together with its V-gene family, and reads without a unique V-gene family were excluded. A later analysis removed 500 to 600 highly shared, low-generation-probability nucleotide sequences to deal with suspected cross-contamination and a sequencing artifact. For each public chain, a later analysis derived a clonal expansion index from normalized ranks of inferred template counts within each repertoire. In a later analysis, generation probabilities were computed using a VDJ recombination model fitted to out-of-frame rearrangements, and the results were checked against IGoR. In a later analysis, TCR-TCR, TCR-HLA and TCR-CMV co-occurrence was scored with hypergeometric tests, and a repertoire-size bias correction was applied to TCR pairs. To estimate false discovery rates, a later analysis permuted the HLA or CMV assignments 20 times. In a later analysis, co-occurring TCRs were grouped using DBSCAN, with TCRdist sequence similarity added in when clustering inside HLA-allele-positive subsets. Repertoires with fewer than 30,000 or more than 120,000 public chains were left out of co-occurrence clustering, as were a few repertoires with anomalous nucleotide sharing. TCRdb provides this immuneACCESS table in a form limited to in-frame rearrangements. Some clones are lacking; in checked studies, under half of them reflect an unresolved V gene, and why the rest are absent is not known. The V and J calls and clone size are taken from that table; D and trimming were inferred from the DNA. The sample table records under 150,000 clones; roughly 80% of these occur just once. The ten largest clones represent roughly 4.2% of the sample.

This entry belongs to a study of cytomegalovirus exposure and HLA in healthy donors (dated by TCRdb to about 2017). With respect to the entire study: An earlier analysis of several hundred of the donors reported more than 250 Gb of sequence data and 100 million to 130 million unique TCR beta sequences from roughly 200 million T cells. Using immunosequencing, the study profiled T cell repertoires from 500 to 800 subjects and related those repertoires to cytomegalovirus serostatus. Donor age, sex, ethnicity and CMV serostatus were collected together with the repertoire data. Among about 370 genotyped donors of the cohort, an average of roughly 230,000 unique TCR beta nucleotide sequences was sequenced per donor, of which roughly 17% were non-productive. A later analysis re-examined previously published TCR beta repertoires from about 670 donors and added high-resolution HLA genotyping to investigate patterns of TCR occurrence. In an earlier analysis of roughly 580 of the donors, high-throughput TCR beta sequencing was used to judge whether each TCR beta V gene segment behaved as functional or pseudogenic. In addition to the first cohort of 666 subjects, a separate validation cohort of 120 different subjects was used. Of the 300 to 500 genotyped donors, less than 85% were placed in the genetic ancestry cluster associated with self-reported Caucasian donors. The study combined high-throughput TCR immunosequencing, statistical association of individual TCRs with disease status, and machine learning to predict cytomegalovirus infection status. Typing coverage varied by locus: about 629-640 donors for A, B, C, DRB1 and DQB1; 522 for DQA1; 606 for DPA1; roughly 450 for DPB1. Because of strong linkage in the cohort, five DR-DQ haplotypes were treated as single units for association and clustering. The study was designed to test whether signatures of past pathogen exposure could be identified by cataloging public T cell receptors. A later genetic analysis took genome-wide SNP genotypes for about 65% of the 666 donors and used that subset as a discovery cohort. Every repertoire in the discovery cohort had been generated on one and the same sequencing platform. The later analysis used no new phenotypic data to find candidate immune exposures, relying instead on TCR beta sequences and their occurrence across donors. HLA typing covered class I and class II loci at four-digit resolution. An early release that covered 500 to 800 HLA-typed donors contained about 300 gigabases of sequencing data and 65 million to 100 million unique TCR sequences.

The cohort consisted of fewer than 700 healthy bone marrow donors. Cohort members were all nominally healthy when sampled, although unrecorded immune exposures were likely present. The donor tested CMV seronegative and was one of the 352 seronegative cohort members. A peripheral blood sample was collected from each donor, and TCR beta sequencing was performed on peripheral blood mononuclear cells. Genomic DNA was extracted from the blood cell samples with the Qiagen DNeasy Blood Extraction Kit. Overall results and qualifications from the work: At a false discovery rate of 0.05, a later analysis linked around 17,000 TCR beta sequences to specific HLA alleles. The classifier was reported to diagnose cytomegalovirus status with high specificity and sensitivity in both the original and validation cohorts. Most CMV-associated TCR beta chains appeared to be HLA-restricted in a later analysis, and the HLA associations seemed to be driven largely by CMV exposure. The cohort was sequenced for TCR beta chains only, and without alpha or paired-chain data the features that could be detected were limited. Because HLA typing was missing for some donors at each locus, association tests included only the typed subset. V-gene and J-gene trimming of TCR beta chains was associated with a missense DCLRE1C variant in a later genetic analysis, and the association was replicated in an independent cohort. A later analysis found that TCR association rates varied across HLA loci, with DRB1 alleles showing the most associated TCRs and HLA-C alleles the fewest. A further reported finding was that TCR beta sequences accurately predicted the HLA-A and HLA-B alleles for most subjects in the first cohort. A later analysis found that HLA-associated TCR beta chains were more clonally expanded and had lower generation probabilities than equally common non-associated chains. Because the 87-base-pair reads could not distinguish some IMGT-functional V segments, including TRBV6-2 and TRBV6-3, those segments were excluded. A group of highly shared sequence variants was considered likely to be a technical artifact of the sequencing pipeline. Linkage disequilibrium might explain the correlated functional status among segregating V segments, but an unknown experimental factor could not be ruled out. According to a later genetic analysis, donors in an Asian-associated ancestry cluster had fewer N-insertions in productive TCRs than the approximately 670-donor mean. CMV serostatus was the only immune exposure information available for the cohort. According to the authors, the approach could potentially be generalized to other disease states and immunological phenotypes. The study listed 164 TCR beta chains as associated with cytomegalovirus. Across donors, most TCR sequences were observed very rarely, whereas some public TCRs were present in many individuals. In an earlier analysis of fewer than 700 of the donors, most TCR beta V segments appeared in productive rearrangements about 90% or about 30% of the time, broadly matching IMGT annotations. Because counts were too low, seventeen rarely observed V segments, including chromosome 9 orphons, were excluded from the earlier analysis of several hundred of the donors. A few of the identified cytomegalovirus-associated TCR beta chains were confirmed in vitro to be specific for cytomegalovirus antigens. In a later analysis, several top co-occurrence clusters were reported to appear linked to parvovirus B19, influenza, CMV and Epstein-Barr virus. Roughly uniform sequencing depth across donors was assumed in presence/absence analyses, although this assumption may not hold. When HLA alleles, especially DR and DQ, strongly co-occurred, attributing TCR associations to individual alleles was difficult.

The clonotype comes from a woman in her thirties or forties in good health and CMV-seronegative. Sequencing was carried out using PBMCs. In this chain, TRBV7-9 is recombined with TRBJ1-2; the D gene is perhaps TRBD1, on 6 matching bases. The nucleotides are TGTGCCAGCAGCTTATTGGGGGCTGCCACCTTC. This sequence encodes CASSLLGAATF.